This paragraph covers one TCR beta chain sequence. Only a few counts were recorded for this clonotype. Its antigen remains undetermined. Nothing much larger sits one base from this clone, and base qualities are not available. For CDR1 and CDR2, the germline V gene lists MDHEN and SYDVKM. The CDR3, cysteine through phenylalanine, is 16 amino acids long. This entry keeps only the CDR3 DNA: 48 bases, framed from base 1. V has 5 bases trimmed and J has 3 bases trimmed; junction bases matching no gene number 9. The sample comes from a study of blood T cells in healthy people across ages (dated by TCRdb to the mid-2010s). Regarding the study in general: In model experiments, template switching captured about one uniquely barcoded TCR beta cDNA molecule for every two T cells. Using deep sequencing normalized with unique cDNA molecular identifiers, the study measured how TCR beta repertoire diversity changes with age. The donors were divided into four age groups: young (average around 15 years), middle-aged (approximately 39), aged (approximately 62) and long-lived (more than 75). To avoid experimental bias, donors of different ages were spread randomly across the sequencing lanes. Two additional independent replicas of 1 million unique cDNA reads from the same blood draw were analyzed for two donors (one aged 18 to 30 and one aged 80 or older).

Results the study describes overall, beyond this receptor: Estimates of total diversity from one million sequenced T cells were regarded as lower bounds and underestimates. As age increased, observed TCR beta diversity per million T cells dropped in a roughly linear way, and a significant reduction was already evident by age around 41. Compared with the aged group, the long-lived group had more naive CD4+ T cells, fewer expanded clones and increased TCR diversity, suggesting age selection. Bulk unsorted PBMC profiling prevented conclusive comparison of naive and antigen-experienced compartments. A strong correlation was found between observed TCR beta diversity and the percentage of naive T cells measured by flow cytometry. The CMV infection status of donors was not known, potentially confounding age-related changes in expanded clonotypes.

The roughly 39 donors, aged roughly 6 to 100 years, were systemically healthy Caucasian individuals from Russia. Each donor gave approximately 9.3 milliliters of peripheral blood, collected into EDTA-treated Vacutainer tubes. Ficoll-Paque density-gradient centrifugation was used to isolate PBMCs, with at least 6 million obtained per sample. Trizol reagent was used to extract total RNA from the PBMCs, yielding at least 5 micrograms per sample. For every donor, an aliquot of PBMCs went through flow cytometry to measure the percentages of naive CD45RAhigh/CD27high T cells. Library method: 5' RACE. A second PCR of 7 to 11 cycles was performed with a sample-barcoded 5' primer and a J-beta primer mix. A unique molecular identifier was introduced onto each TCR beta cDNA molecule by a template-switch 5' adaptor carrying 12 random nucleotides. Each sample yielded at least 2.5 million CDR3-containing paired-end reads. All of the RNA was converted into first-strand cDNA using the Mint cDNA synthesis kit, with a TRBC-specific oligonucleotide serving as the primer. All cDNA was treated with uracil-DNA glycosylase and then went through a first 18-cycle PCR with the universal primers M1SS and BC2_uni_R. From the authors' description of their analysis: Normalization of each sample was performed by random selection of 1 million high-quality reads, each carrying a distinct molecular identifier. Reads with shared molecular identifiers were discarded instead of being binned into consensus sequences. CDR3 identification, clonotype clustering and error correction used MiTCR with a Q25 quality threshold and the strictest error-elimination algorithm. Lower-bound total TCR beta diversity was estimated with a nonparametric unseen species model using Euler transformation. The public reads were quality trimmed at Q25 with fastp and then assembled into clones with MiXCR by TCRdb, keeping productive beta chains. A single entry per CDR3 protein holds the most common genes and DNA from its merged rows. Clone size and V and J calls follow TCRdb, not the original study. Within this sample are some 1,800,000 distinct CDR3 sequences, with about two fifths of them counted one time only. The ten largest make up under 30% of the sample.

Sequenced material: blood. The TCR sequence derives from a human donor in good health. The rearranged segments are TRBV28 and TRBJ2-7; TRBD1 aligns with 11 central bases. The CDR3 has the sequence CASSLGTGGLFYEQYF. The nucleotide sequence is TGTGCCAGCAGTCTAGGGACAGGGGGGTTATTCTACGAGCAGTACTTC. The entire variable domain, with the stretches around the CDR3 drawn from the reference TRBV28 and TRBJ2-7 proteins, is DVKVTQSSRYLVKRTGEKVFLECVQDMDHENMFWYRQDPGLGLRLIYFSYDVKMKEKGDIPEGYSVSREKKERFSLILESASTNQTSMYLCASSLGTGGLFYEQYFGPGTRLTVT.